This T cell receptor (beta chain) was sequenced for a study of cytomegalovirus exposure and HLA in healthy donors. Vbeta (60) and Jbeta (13) primers were used in the PCR. Using immunoSEQ multiplex PCR, the repertoire was profiled, and TCRdb retains in-frame clones only, with some absent. The sample records over 150,000 clones, around 80% being singletons. V gave up 7 bases and J gave up 0 bases; unmatched junction bases: 5. There are 15 residues in the CDR3. Germline V gene lookup returns CDR1 SGHTA and CDR2 FQGNSA. Sample: PBMCs. The rearrangement uses TRBV7-2 and TRBJ2-3, with 9 bases identical to TRBD2. The sequence was obtained from a male donor in good health and CMV-seronegative. In DNA form, the CDR3 reads TGTGCCAGCATCCCAGCGGGAGGTAGCACAGATACGCAGTATTTT. Translated: CASIPAGGSTDTQYF. Full variable domain (rest looked up from reference TRBV7-2 and TRBJ2-3): GAGVSQSPSNKVTEKGKDVELRCDPISGHTALYWYRQSLGQGLEFLIYFQGNSAPDKSGLPSDRFSAERTGGSVSTLTIQRTQQEDSAVYLCASIPAGGSTDTQYFGPGTRLTVL.